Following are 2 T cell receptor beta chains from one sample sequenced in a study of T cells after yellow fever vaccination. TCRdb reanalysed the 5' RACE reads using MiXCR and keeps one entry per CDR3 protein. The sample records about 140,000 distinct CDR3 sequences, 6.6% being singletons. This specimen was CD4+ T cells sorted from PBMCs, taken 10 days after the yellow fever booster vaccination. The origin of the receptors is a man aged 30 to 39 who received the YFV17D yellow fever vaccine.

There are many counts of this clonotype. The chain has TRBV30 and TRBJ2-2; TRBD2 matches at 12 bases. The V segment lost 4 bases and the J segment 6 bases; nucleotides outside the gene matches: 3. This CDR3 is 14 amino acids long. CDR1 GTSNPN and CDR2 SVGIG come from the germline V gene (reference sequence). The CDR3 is CAWTSGRDAGELFF. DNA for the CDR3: TGTGCCTGGACTAGCGGGAGGGACGCCGGGGAGCTGTTTTTT.

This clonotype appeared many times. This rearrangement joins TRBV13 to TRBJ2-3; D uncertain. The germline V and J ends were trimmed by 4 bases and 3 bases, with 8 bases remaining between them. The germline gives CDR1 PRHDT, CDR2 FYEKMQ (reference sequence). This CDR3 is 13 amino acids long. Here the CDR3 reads CASSYTTTDTQYF. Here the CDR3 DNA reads TGTGCCAGCAGCTACACGACGACAGATACGCAGTATTTT.